These T cell receptor beta chains were read from a single sample in a study of cytomegalovirus exposure and HLA in healthy donors. The data were produced by immunoSEQ multiplex PCR, yet TCRdb's version contains in-frame clones alone and is incomplete. The sample consists of about 300,000 clones, 75% to 90% of them appearing once. The sample consisted of PBMCs. Source of these receptors: a man aged 35-49 years in good health and CMV-seropositive. CDR3s include the opening cysteine and the closing phenylalanine or tryptophan.

V gene	J gene	CDR3 protein
TRBV6-1	.	CASSDQGTSGTYEQYF
TRBV9	TRBJ2-2	CASSTLTGGTGELFF
TRBV29-1	TRBJ1-1	CSARSSVMNTEAFF
TRBV7-2	TRBJ2-1	CASSPTSGRSDEQFF
TRBV5-1	TRBJ2-1	CASSPLASYNEQFF
TRBV5-8	TRBJ2-7	CASLQGSHEQYF
TRBV4-3	TRBJ2-5	CASSQERSGRNQETQYF
TRBV7-9	TRBJ2-7	CASSLLSGLGYDGQYF
TRBV9	TRBJ2-3	CASSVDHEHSTDTQYF
TRBV5-4	TRBJ1-1	CASSFRVNTEAFF
TRBV4-3	TRBJ2-3	CASSQDYHSSGRGSDTQYF
TRBV11-1	TRBJ2-7	CASSPRPSSYEQYF
TRBV5-1	TRBJ2-7	CASSLEGHGYGQYF
TRBV9	TRBJ1-5	CASSVAASLNQPQHF
TRBV6-1	TRBJ2-3	CASSVRLTSGRASTDTQYF
TRBV30	TRBJ2-1	CAWINRGNEQFF
TRBV4-1	TRBJ2-7	CASSQESQAYEQYF
TRBV18	TRBJ2-3	CASSPTGADTQYF
TRBV4-1	TRBJ1-5	CASSLVMGQGNQPQHF
TRBV7-2	TRBJ2-7	CASSLDGRSYEQYF
TRBV19	TRBJ2-4	CASRPTVMTAKNIQYF
TRBV19	TRBJ2-3	CASSIDTGGTASTDTQYF
TRBV5-1	TRBJ2-5	CASSDGQGRQETQYF
TRBV6-5	TRBJ1-2	CASSLRTGGFYGYTF
TRBV11-2	TRBJ2-7	CASSVGAGDTEQYF
TRBV7-8	TRBJ1-1	CASSGQAYTEAFF
TRBV9	TRBJ2-1	CASTGTSAYNEQFF
TRBV6-5	TRBJ2-7	CASSFGTSGRLYF
TRBV27	TRBJ2-7	CASSPDRGRAHEQYF
TRBV27	TRBJ2-7	CASSLRQTHEQYF
TRBV6-5	TRBJ1-1	CASSARDRVTEAFF
TRBV11-2	TRBJ1-1	CASSARQGANGVAFF
TRBV6-6	TRBJ2-7	CASSPSGNSYEQYF
TRBV10-2	TRBJ2-1	CASSEFRTWNNEQFF
TRBV5-1	TRBJ2-2	CASSWTGGAGELFF
TRBV4-1	TRBJ1-4	CASRQGPEKLFF
TRBV6-5	TRBJ2-4	CASSFTGGATKNIQYF
TRBV19	TRBJ2-7	CASSQQGYEQYF
TRBV28	TRBJ2-7	CASSPPRGGRGYEQYF
TRBV2	TRBJ2-7	CASSEKRYEQYF
TRBV6-1	TRBJ1-2	CASNGTDRGIYGYTF
TRBV2	TRBJ2-3	CASRLAGGPDTQYF
TRBV29-1	TRBJ1-6	CSVRDTQNSPLHF
TRBV29-1	TRBJ1-5	CSASGGDSNQPQHF
TRBV7-8	TRBJ2-3	CASSLFPGETDTQYF
TRBV6-4	TRBJ1-5	CASGGQGVNLYSNQPQHF